This T cell receptor (beta chain) was profiled in a study of control samples from healthy donors and cancer patients. Repertoires were generated with immunoSEQ multiplex PCR, while TCRdb's copy carries only in-frame clones and drops some. The table lists roughly 370,000 clones, 80% to 95% of them singletons. The V gene's germline CDR1 is ENHRY and CDR2 SYGVKD. J lost 2 bases, V lost 6 bases, and 5 bases had no gene match. The CDR3 runs 14 residues. This rearrangement joins TRBV10-3 to TRBJ1-2; 8 bases line up with TRBD1. The sample taken for sequencing was PBMCs. The TCR was taken from a man aged 40-50 years with head and neck cancer. CDR3 DNA sequence: TGTGCCATCAGCGAAGACAGGGGCAACTATGGCTACACCTTC. Protein product: CAISEDRGNYGYTF.